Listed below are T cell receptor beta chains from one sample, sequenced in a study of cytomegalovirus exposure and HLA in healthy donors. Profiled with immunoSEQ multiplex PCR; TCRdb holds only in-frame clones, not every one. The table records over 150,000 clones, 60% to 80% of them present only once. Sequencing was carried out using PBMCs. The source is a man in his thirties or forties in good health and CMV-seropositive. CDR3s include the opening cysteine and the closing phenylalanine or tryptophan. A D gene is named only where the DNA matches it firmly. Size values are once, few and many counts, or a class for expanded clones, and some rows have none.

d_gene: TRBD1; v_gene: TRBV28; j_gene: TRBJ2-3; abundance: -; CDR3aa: CASSVPRDRGSVTQYF; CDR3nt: TGTGCCAGCAGTGTCCCGCGGGACAGGGGTTCGGTTACGCAGTATTTT
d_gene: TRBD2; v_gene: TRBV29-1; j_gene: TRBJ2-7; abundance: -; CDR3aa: CSVEPSGGDEQYF; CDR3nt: TGCAGCGTTGAACCGAGCGGGGGGGACGAGCAGTACTTC
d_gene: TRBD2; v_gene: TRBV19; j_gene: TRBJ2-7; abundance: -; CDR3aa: CASSMGLASYEQYF; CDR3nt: TGTGCCAGTAGTATGGGACTAGCCTCCTACGAGCAGTACTTC
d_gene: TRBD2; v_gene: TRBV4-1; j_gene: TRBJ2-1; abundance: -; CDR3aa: CASSQEMAGGPSQFF; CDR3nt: TGCGCCAGCAGCCAAGAAATGGCGGGGGGACCGTCTCAGTTCTTC
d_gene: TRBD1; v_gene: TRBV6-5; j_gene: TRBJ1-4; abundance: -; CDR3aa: CASSNGQAREKLFF; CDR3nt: TGTGCCAGCAGTAATGGACAGGCCCGTGAAAAACTGTTTTTT
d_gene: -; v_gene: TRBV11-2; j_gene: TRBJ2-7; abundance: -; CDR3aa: CASSFGTAYEQYF; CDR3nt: TGTGCCAGCAGCTTTGGTACAGCCTACGAGCAGTACTTC
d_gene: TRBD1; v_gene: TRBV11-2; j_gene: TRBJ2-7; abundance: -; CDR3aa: CASSLVDRSYEQYF; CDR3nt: TGTGCCAGCAGCTTAGTGGACAGGTCATACGAGCAGTACTTC
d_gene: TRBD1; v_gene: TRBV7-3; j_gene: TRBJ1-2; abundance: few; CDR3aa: CASSQGQGVYGYTF; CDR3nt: TGTGCCAGCAGCCAAGGACAGGGGGTCTATGGCTACACCTTC
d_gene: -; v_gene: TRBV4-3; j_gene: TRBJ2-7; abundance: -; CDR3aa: CASSQDRISSYEQYF; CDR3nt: TGCGCCAGCAGCCAAGACAGGATAAGCTCCTACGAGCAGTACTTC
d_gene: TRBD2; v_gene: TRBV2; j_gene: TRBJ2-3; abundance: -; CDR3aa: CATERESTDTQYF; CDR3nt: TGTGCCACCGAGCGGGAGAGCACAGATACGCAGTATTTT
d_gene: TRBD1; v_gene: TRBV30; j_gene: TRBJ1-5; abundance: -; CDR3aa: CAWTGGFDQPQHF; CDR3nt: TGTGCCTGGACAGGGGGCTTCGATCAGCCCCAGCATTTT
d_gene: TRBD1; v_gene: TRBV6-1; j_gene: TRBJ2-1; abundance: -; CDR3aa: CASSDPGQGYNEQFF; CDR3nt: TGTGCCAGCAGTGATCCGGGACAGGGCTACAATGAGCAGTTCTTC
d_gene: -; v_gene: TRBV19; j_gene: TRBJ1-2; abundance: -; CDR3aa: CASSIDLRGDYGYTF; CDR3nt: TGTGCCAGTAGTATAGATCTCCGGGGGGACTATGGCTACACCTTC
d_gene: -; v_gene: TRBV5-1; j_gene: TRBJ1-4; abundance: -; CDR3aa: CASSVSVNEKLFF; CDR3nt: TGCGCCAGCAGCGTCAGTGTTAATGAAAAACTGTTTTTT
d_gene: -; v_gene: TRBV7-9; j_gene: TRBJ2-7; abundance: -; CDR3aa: CASSSPGSPFEQYF; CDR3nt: TGTGCCAGCAGCTCACCGGGGAGTCCTTTCGAGCAGTACTTC
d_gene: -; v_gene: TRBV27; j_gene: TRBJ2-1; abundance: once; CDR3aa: CASSLQGSSYNEQFF; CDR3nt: TGTGCCAGCAGTTTACAGGGCAGCTCCTACAATGAGCAGTTCTTC
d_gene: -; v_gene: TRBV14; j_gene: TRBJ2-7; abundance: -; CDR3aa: CASSQDPEGWEQYF; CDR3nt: TGTGCCAGCAGCCAAGATCCCGAGGGATGGGAGCAGTACTTC
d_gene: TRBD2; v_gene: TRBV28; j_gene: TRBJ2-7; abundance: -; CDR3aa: CASSSSSGVGQYF; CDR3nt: TGTGCCAGCAGTTCCTCTAGCGGAGTCGGGCAGTACTTC
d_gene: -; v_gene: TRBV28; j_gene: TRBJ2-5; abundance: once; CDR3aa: CASRQGPETQYF; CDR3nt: TGTGCCAGCAGGCAGGGTCCCGAGACCCAGTACTTC
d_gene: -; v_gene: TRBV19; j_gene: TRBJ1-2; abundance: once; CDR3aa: CASSIGGGEYPSYGYTF; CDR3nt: TGTGCCAGTAGTATAGGCGGGGGGGAGTATCCGAGCTATGGCTACACCTTC
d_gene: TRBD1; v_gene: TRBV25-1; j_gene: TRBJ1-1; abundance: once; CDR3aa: CASSEKGARITEAFF; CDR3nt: TGTGCCAGCAGTGAAAAGGGGGCGCGTATCACTGAAGCTTTCTTT
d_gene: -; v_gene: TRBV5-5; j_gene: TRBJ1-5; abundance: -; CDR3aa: CASSLGLRQPQHF; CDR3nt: TGTGCCAGCAGCTTGGGTCTTAGACAGCCCCAGCATTTT